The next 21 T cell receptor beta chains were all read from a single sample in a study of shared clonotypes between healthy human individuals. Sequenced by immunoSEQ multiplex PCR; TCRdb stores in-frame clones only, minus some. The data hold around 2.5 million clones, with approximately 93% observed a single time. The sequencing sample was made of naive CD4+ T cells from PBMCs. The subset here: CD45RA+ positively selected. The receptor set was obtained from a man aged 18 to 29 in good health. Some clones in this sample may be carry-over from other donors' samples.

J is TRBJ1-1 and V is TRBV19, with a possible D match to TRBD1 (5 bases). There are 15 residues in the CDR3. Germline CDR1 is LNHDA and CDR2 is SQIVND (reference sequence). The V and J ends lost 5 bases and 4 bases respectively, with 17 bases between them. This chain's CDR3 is CASSSRQLGGTEAFF. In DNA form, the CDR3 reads TGTGCCAGTAGTTCACGACAGTTAGGTGGCACTGAAGCTTTCTTT.

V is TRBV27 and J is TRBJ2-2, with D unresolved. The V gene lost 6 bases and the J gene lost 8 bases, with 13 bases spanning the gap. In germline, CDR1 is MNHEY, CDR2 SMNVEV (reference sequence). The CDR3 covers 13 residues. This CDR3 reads CASSSLWAGELFF. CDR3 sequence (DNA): TGTGCCAGCAGCTCTTTGTGGGCAGGGGAGCTGTTTTTT.

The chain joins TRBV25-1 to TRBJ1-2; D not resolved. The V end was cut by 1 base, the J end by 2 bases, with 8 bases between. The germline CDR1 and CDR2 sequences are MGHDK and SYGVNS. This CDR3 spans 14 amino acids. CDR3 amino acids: CASSEFQRNYGYTF. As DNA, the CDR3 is TGTGCCAGCAGTGAATTCCAGCGGAACTATGGCTACACCTTC.

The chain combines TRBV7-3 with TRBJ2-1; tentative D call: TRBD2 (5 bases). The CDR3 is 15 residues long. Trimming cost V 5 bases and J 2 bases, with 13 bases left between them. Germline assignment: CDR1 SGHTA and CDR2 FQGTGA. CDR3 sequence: CASSIGLAPYNEQFF. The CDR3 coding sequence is TGTGCCAGCAGCATCGGACTGGCCCCCTACAATGAGCAGTTCTTC. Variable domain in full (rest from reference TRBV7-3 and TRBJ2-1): GAGVSQTPSNKVTEKGKYVELRCDPISGHTALYWYRQSLGQGPEFLIYFQGTGAADDSGLPNDRFFAVRPEGSVSTLKIQRTERGDSAVYLCASSIGLAPYNEQFFGPGTRLTVL.

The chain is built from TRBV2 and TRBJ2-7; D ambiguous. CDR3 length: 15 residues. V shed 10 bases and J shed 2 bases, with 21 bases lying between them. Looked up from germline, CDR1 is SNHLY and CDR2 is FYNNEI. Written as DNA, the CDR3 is TGTGCCACCGCCCCCTCGCTACCCCTCGCCTACGAGCAGTACTTC. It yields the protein CATAPSLPLAYEQYF.

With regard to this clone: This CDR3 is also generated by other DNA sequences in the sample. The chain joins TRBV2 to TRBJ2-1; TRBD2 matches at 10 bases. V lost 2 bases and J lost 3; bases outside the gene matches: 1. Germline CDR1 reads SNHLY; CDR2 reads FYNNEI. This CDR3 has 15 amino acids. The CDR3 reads CASSERTSGYNEQFF. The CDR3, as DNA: TGTGCCAGCAGTGAACGGACTAGCGGCTACAATGAGCAGTTCTTC.

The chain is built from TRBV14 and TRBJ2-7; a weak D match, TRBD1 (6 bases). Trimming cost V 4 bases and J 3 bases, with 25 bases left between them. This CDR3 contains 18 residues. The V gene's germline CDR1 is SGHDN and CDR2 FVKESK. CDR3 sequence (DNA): TGTGCCAGCAGCCCGATCCCGTTCAGGGGACCCTTAAACTACGAGCAGTACTTC. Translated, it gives CASSPIPFRGPLNYEQYF.

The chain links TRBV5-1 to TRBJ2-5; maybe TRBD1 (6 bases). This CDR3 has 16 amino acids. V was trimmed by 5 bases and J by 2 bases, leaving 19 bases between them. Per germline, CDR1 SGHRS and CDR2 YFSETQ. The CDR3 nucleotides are TGCGCCAGCAGACTGACAGGCCTCCAGTTACAAGAGACCCAGTACTTC. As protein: CASRLTGLQLQETQYF.

CDR3 protein: CASSLGPDRLLNQPQHF. The DNA for the CDR3 is TGTGCCAGTAGCCTCGGGCCCGACCGACTCCTAAATCAGCCCCAGCATTTT. The chain is built from TRBV19 and TRBJ1-5; unclear D gene. The CDR3 is made up of 17 amino acids. Germline V gene lookup returns CDR1 LNHDA and CDR2 SQIVND (reference sequence). Trimming shortened V by 6 bases and J by 4 bases, and 22 bases separated the two germline ends.

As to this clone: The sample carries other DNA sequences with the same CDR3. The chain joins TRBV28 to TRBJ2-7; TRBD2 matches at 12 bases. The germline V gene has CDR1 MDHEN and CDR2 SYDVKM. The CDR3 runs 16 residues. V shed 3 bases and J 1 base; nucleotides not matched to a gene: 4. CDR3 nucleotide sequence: TGTGCCAGCAGTTTGATCCTAGCGGGAGGGTCCTACGAGCAGTACTTC. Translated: CASSLILAGGSYEQYF.

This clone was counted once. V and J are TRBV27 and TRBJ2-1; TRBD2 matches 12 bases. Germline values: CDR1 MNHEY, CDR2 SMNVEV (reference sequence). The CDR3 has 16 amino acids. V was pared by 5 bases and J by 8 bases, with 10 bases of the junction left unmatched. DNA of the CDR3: TGTGCCAGCAGTCCCCTAGCGGGAGGGACCCCCCATGAGCAGTTCTTC. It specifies CASSPLAGGTPHEQFF.

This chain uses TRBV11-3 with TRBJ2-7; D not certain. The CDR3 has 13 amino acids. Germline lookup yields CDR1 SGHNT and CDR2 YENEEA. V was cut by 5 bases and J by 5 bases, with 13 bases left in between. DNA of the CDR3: TGTGCCAGCAGCCCCTGCTCTATCAACGAGCAGTACTTC. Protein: CASSPCSINEQYF.

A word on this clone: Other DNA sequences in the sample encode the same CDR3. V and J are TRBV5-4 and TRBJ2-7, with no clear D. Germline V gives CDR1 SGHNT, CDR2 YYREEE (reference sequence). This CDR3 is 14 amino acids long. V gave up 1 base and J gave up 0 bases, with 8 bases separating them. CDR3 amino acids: CASSLIPSSYEQYF. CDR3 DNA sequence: TGTGCCAGCAGCTTGATCCCCAGCTCCTACGAGCAGTACTTC. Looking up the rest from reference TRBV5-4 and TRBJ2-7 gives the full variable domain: ETGVTQSPTHLIKTRGQQVTLRCSSQSGHNTVSWYQQALGQGPQFIFQYYREEENGRGNFPPRFSGLQFPNYSSELNVNALELDDSALYLCASSLIPSSYEQYFGPGTRLTVT.

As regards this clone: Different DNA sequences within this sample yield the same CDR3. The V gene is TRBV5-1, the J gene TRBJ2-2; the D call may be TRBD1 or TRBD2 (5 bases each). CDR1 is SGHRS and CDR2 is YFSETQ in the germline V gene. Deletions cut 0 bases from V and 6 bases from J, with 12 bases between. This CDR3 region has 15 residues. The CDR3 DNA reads TGCGCCAGCAGCTTGGGGGCAGGGAGACCCGGGGAGCTGTTTTTT. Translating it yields CASSLGAGRPGELFF.

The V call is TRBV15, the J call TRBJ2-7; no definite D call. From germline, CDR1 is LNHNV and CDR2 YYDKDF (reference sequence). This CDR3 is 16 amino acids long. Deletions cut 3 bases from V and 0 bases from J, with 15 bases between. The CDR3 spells CATSRAPGRSSYEQYF. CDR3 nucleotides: TGTGCCACCAGCAGGGCCCCCGGACGGAGCTCCTACGAGCAGTACTTC. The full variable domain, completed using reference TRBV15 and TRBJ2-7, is DAMVIQNPRYQVTQFGKPVTLSCSQTLNHNVMYWYQQKSSQAPKLLFHYYDKDFNNEADTPDNFQSRRPNTSFCFLDIRSPGLGDTAMYLCATSRAPGRSSYEQYFGPGTRLTVT.

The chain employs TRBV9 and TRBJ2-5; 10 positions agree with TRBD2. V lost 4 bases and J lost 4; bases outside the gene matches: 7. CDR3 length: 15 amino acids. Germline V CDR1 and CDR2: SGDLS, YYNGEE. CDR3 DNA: TGTGCCAGCAGCCAGGGACTAGCGATAGGAGAGACCCAGTACTTC. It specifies CASSQGLAIGETQYF.

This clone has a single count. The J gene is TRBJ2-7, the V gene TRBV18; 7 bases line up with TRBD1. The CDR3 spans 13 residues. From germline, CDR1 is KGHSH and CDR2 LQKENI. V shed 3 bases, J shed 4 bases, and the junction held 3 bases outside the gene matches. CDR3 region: CASSPGQMYEQYF. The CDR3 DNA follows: TGTGCCAGCTCACCGGGACAGATGTACGAGCAGTACTTC.

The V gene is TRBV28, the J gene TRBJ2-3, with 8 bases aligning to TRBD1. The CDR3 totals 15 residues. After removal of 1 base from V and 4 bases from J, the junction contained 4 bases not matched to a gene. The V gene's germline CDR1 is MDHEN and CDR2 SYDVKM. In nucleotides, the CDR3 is TGTGCCAGCAGTTTATCTAGGACAGGGTCAGATACGCAGTATTTT. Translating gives CASSLSRTGSDTQYF.

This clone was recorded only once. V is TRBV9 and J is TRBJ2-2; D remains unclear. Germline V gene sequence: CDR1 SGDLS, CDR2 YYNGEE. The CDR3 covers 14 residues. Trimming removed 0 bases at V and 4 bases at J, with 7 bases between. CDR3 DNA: TGTGCCAGCAGCGTAGCCAGCAGCACCGGGGAGCTGTTTTTT. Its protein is CASSVASSTGELFF.

CDR3 in DNA: TGTGCCAGCAGCAAGACCGGGACAGATGTTTACAATGAGCAGTTCTTC. This sequence encodes CASSKTGTDVYNEQFF. The J gene is TRBJ2-1, the V gene TRBV7-6; 7 nucleotides align to TRBD1. CDR1 and CDR2 from the germline V gene are SGHVS and FNYEAQ. Germline trimming cut 5 bases from V and 4 bases from J; bases unmatched to any gene: 11. The CDR3 loop spans 16 amino acids.

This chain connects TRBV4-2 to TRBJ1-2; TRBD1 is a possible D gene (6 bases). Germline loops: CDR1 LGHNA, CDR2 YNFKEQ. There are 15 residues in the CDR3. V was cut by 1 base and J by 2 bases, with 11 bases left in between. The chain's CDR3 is CASSQGQVKNYGYTF. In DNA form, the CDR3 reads TGTGCCAGCAGCCAAGGACAGGTTAAAAACTATGGCTACACCTTC.